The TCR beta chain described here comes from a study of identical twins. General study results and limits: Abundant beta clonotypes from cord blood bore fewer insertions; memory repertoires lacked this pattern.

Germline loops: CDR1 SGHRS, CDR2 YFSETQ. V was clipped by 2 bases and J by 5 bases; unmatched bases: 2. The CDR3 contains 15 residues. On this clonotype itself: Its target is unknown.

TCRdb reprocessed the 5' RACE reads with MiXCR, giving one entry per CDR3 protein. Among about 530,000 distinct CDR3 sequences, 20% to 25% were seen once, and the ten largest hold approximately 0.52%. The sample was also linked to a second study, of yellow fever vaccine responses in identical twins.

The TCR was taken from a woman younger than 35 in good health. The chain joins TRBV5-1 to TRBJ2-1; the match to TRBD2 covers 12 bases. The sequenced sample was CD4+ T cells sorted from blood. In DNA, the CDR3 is TGCGCCAGCAGCTTCCGACTAGCGGGAGACAATGAGCAGTTCTTC. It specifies CASSFRLAGDNEQFF.